This T cell receptor beta chain was identified in a study of cytomegalovirus exposure and HLA in healthy donors. General study points: Later, an analysis showed that TCR beta chains associated with HLA were more clonally expanded than others that were equally common. A later analysis found TCR association rates differed by HLA locus, highest for DRB1 and lowest for HLA-C. Researchers had no immune exposure information except CMV serostatus available. It was 150 to 200 TCR beta chains that were listed as cytomegalovirus-associated.

Use of 60 Vbeta and 13 Jbeta primers characterized the PCR. The method was immunoSEQ multiplex PCR; TCRdb's version includes in-frame clones alone and lacks a portion of them. The data show about 160,000 clones, roughly 88% seen once. This clone was found a few times. Its specificity is not known. The material sequenced was PBMCs. The sequence was obtained from a boy aged 2 to 10 in good health and CMV-seronegative.

The CDR3: CASSPGTGQYNEQFF. The CDR3 coding sequence is TGTGCCAGCAGTCCCGGGACAGGGCAGTACAATGAGCAGTTCTTC. The chain recombines TRBV27 with TRBJ2-1; TRBD1 agrees at 9 bases. Germline V gene sequence: CDR1 MNHEY, CDR2 SMNVEV (reference sequence). V gave up 5 bases and J gave up 4 bases; unmatched junction bases: 6. The CDR3 contains 15 residues.